Here is one T cell receptor (beta chain) with its context. Its antigen is undetermined. This sample is drawn from a study of T cells after yellow fever vaccination. Study as a whole: Each low-cell-number fraction was prepared by means of SMART-Seq v4 Ultra Low Input. Study findings and constraints: Reappearance after the booster was observed for most primary-vaccination clones (96% CD4, about 85% CD8).

Trimming took 5 bases from V and 10 from J, leaving 16 bases between them. This CDR3 has 13 residues. Germline CDR1 and CDR2: SGHRS and YFSETQ. Production of TCR cDNA was by 5'RACE template switching, which also added a universal primer site and UMIs. TCRdb used MiXCR to reprocess the 5' RACE reads, holding one entry per CDR3 protein. The sample consists of hundreds of thousands of distinct CDR3 sequences, around 3.9% of them appearing once. The chain uses TRBV5-1 and TRBJ2-1; maybe TRBD1 (6 bases). The source is a man aged 18 to 29 who received the YFV17D yellow fever vaccine. The specimen comprised PBMCs, sampled on the day of the yellow fever booster vaccination. The chain's CDR3 is CASSPTGSPEQFF. The CDR3 nucleotides are TGCGCCAGCAGTCCTACAGGGAGCCCCGAGCAGTTCTTC.